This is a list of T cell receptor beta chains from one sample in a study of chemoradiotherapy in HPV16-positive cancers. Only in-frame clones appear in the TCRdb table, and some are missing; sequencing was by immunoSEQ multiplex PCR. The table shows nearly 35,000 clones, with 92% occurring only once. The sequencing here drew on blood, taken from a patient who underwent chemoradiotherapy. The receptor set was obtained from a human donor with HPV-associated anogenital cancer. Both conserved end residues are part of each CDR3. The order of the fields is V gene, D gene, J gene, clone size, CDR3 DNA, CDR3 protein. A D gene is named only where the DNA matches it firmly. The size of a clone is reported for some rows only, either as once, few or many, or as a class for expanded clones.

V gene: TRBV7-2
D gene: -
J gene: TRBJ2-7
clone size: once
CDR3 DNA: TGTGCCAGCAGCTTAGAGGGGATCGTGCAGTACTTC
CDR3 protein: CASSLEGIVQYF

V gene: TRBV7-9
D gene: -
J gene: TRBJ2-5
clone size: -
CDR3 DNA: TGTGCCAGCAGCCGGAACACGGGGGGCTTAGAGACCCAGTACTTC
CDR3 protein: CASSRNTGGLETQYF

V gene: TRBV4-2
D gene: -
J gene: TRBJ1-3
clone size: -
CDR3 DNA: TGTGCCAGCAGCCAGGGCAATACTGGAAACACCATATATTTT
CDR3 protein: CASSQGNTGNTIYF

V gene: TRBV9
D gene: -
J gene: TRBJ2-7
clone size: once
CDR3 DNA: TGTGCCAGCAGCGTAGCGTTCAGCTCCTACGAGCAGTACTTC
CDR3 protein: CASSVAFSSYEQYF

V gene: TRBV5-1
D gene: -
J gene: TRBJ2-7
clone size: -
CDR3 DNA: TGCGCCAGCAGCGTTACGATCAACGAGCAGTACTTC
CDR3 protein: CASSVTINEQYF

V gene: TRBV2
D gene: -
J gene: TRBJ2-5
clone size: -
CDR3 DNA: TGTGCCAGCATGCTTCAAGAGACCCAGTACTTC
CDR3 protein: CASMLQETQYF

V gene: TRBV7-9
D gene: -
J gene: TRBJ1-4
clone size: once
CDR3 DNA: TGTGCCAGCAGCGAGGGTGTTGGCGGTAATGAAAAACTGTTTTTT
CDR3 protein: CASSEGVGGNEKLFF

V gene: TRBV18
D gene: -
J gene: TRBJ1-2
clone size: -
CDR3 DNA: TGTGCCAGCTCACCATCTTTAGCAGAAAACTATGGCTACACCTTC
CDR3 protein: CASSPSLAENYGYTF

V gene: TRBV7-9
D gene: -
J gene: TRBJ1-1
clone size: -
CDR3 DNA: TGTGCCAGCAGCTTAGCCTATGTGGGTTTGGTCACTGAAGCTTTCTTT
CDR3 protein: CASSLAYVGLVTEAFF

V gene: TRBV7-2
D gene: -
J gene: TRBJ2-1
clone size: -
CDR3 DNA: TGTGCCAGCAGCTTAGGGACGATCCGGAGTAATGAGCAGTTCTTC
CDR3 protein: CASSLGTIRSNEQFF

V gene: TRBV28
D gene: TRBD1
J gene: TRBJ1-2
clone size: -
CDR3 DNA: TGTGCCAGCAGTTTATGGGCAGGGGGGGCTAACTATGGCTACACCTTC
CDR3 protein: CASSLWAGGANYGYTF

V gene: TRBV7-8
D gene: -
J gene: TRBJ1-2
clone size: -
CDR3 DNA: TGTGCCAGCAGCTTAGGAGGGGTGAGGACTGGCTACACCTTC
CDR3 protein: CASSLGGVRTGYTF

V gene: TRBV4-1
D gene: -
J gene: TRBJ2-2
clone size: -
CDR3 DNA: TGCGCCAGCAGCCAAAGGGAGCCAGGCACCGGGGAGCTGTTTTTT
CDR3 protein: CASSQREPGTGELFF

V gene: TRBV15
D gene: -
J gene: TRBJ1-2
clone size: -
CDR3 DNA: TGTGCCACCAGCAGAGCGGGAAGCATTTCCTGGGATGGCTACACCTTC
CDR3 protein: CATSRAGSISWDGYTF

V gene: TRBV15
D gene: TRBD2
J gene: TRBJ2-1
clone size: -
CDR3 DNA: TGTGCCACCAGTCGGGGGGGAAGGGATGAGCAGTTCTTC
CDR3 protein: CATSRGGRDEQFF

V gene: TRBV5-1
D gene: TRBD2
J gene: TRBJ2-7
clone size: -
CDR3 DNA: TGCGCCAGCAGCGCGGGGGATCGAACCTCTAACGAGCAGTACTTC
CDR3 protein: CASSAGDRTSNEQYF

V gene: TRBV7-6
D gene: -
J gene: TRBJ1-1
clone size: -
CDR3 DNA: TGTGCCAGCAGCTCTAGGAGGGGAGCCCAAGCTTTCTTT
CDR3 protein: CASSSRRGAQAFF

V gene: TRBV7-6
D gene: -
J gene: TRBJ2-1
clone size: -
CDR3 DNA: TGTGCCAGCAGCTTTTTTGGCAATGAGCAGTTCTTC
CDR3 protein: CASSFFGNEQFF

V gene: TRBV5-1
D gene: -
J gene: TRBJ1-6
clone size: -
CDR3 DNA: TGCGCCAGCAGGGGCGGAACAGATAATTCACCCCTCCACTTT
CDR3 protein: CASRGGTDNSPLHF

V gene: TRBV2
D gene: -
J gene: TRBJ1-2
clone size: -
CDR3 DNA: TGTGCCAGCAGTGATCGGACGGATAACTATGGCTACACCTTC
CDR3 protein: CASSDRTDNYGYTF

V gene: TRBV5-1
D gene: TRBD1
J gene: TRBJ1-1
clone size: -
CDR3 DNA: TGCGCCAGCAGCTCCCGGACAGGGGGCATGAACACTGAAGCTTTCTTT
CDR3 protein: CASSSRTGGMNTEAFF

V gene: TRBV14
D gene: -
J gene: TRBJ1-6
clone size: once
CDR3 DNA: TGTGCCAGCAGCTGGCAGCCAAATAATTCACCCCTCCACTTT
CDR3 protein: CASSWQPNNSPLHF

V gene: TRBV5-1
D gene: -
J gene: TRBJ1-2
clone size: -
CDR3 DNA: TGCGCCAGCAGCTTACAAGGGGAGTACGGCTACACCTTC
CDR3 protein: CASSLQGEYGYTF

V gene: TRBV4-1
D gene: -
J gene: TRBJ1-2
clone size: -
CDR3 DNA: TGCGCCAGCAGCCATATGCGGGGAACCCGCTATGGCTACACCTTC
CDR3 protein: CASSHMRGTRYGYTF

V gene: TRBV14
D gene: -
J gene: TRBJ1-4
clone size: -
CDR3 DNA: TGTGCCAGCAGCCACTTCCCCTCGGGCGCAACTAATGAAAAACTGTTTTTT
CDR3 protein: CASSHFPSGATNEKLFF

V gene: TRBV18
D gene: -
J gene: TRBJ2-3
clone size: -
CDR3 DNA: TGTGCCAGCTCACTCTCGCATACGCAGTATTTT
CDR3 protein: CASSLSHTQYF

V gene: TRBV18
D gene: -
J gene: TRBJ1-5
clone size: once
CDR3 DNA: TGTGCCAGCTCCCCTATCCCGAGGGGTTCAGGGTACAATCAGCCCCAGCATTTT
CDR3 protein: CASSPIPRGSGYNQPQHF

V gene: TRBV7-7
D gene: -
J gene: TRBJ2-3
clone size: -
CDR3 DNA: TGTGCCAGCAGCTTCACCCGCACAGATACGCAGTATTTT
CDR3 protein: CASSFTRTDTQYF

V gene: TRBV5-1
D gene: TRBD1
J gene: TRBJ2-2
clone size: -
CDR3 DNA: TGCGCCAGCAGCACAGGGGTTCAGAACACCGGGGAGCTGTTTTTT
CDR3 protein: CASSTGVQNTGELFF